The present entry profiles one T cell receptor (beta chain) with its context. As yet, its antigen is unknown. Method: immunoSEQ multiplex PCR; TCRdb's copy keeps in-frame clones and lacks some. The sample lists some 62,000 clones; around four fifths were seen once. V lost 3 bases and J lost 1; bases outside the gene matches: 2. The germline CDR1 and CDR2 sequences are SGHRS and YFSETQ. There are 15 residues in the CDR3. This entry comes from a study of OX40 agonist ivuxolimab in advanced cancers. Whole-study context: Participants averaged roughly 60 years of age (range roughly 20 to 90) and were 82.7% male. Study results and limitations: Patients who responded partially at 0.1-3.0 mg/kg showed clonal expansion ranking among the lowest. The specificity for antigen of the expanded peripheral T cells was not determined. At doses 0.1 to 3.0 mg/kg, CD4+ and CD8+ clones expanded.

The TCR was taken from an adult with an advanced solid tumor such as melanoma, head and neck, liver or kidney cancer. Sequencing was performed on CD4+ or CD8+ T cells sorted from blood, taken in a trial of the OX40 agonist ivuxolimab. The chain has TRBV5-1 and TRBJ2-5; TRBD2 agrees at 11 bases. CDR3 region: CASSSGTSGQETQYF. In nucleotides, the CDR3 is TGCGCCAGCAGCTCCGGGACTAGCGGCCAAGAGACCCAGTACTTC.